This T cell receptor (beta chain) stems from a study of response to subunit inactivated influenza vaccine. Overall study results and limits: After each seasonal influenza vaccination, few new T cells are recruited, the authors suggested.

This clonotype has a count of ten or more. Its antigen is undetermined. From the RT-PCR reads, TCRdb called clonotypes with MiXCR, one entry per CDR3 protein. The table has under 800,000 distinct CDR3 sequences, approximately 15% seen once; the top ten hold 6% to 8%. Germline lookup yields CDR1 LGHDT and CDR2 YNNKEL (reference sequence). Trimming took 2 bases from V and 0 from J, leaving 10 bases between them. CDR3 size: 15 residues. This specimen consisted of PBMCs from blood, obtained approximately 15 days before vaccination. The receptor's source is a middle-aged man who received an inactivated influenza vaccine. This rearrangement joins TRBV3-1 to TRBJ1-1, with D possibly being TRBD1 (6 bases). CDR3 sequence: CASSQMGAVNTEAFF. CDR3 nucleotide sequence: TGTGCCAGCAGCCAAATGGGGGCGGTGAACACTGAAGCTTTCTTT. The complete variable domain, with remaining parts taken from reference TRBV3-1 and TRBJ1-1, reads DTAVSQTPKYLVTQMGNDKSIKCEQNLGHDTMYWYKQDSKKFLKIMFSYNNKELIINETVPNRFSPKSPDKAHLNLHINSLELGDSAVYFCASSQMGAVNTEAFFGQGTRLTVV.